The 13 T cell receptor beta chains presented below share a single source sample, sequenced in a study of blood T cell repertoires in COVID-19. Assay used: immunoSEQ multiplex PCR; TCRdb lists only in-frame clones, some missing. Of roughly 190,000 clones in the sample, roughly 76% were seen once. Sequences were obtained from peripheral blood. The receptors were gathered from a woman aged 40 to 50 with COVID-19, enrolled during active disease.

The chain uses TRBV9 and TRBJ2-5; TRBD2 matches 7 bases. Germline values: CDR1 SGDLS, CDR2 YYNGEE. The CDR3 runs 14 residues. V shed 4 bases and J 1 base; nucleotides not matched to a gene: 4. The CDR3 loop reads CASSYGLGQETQYF. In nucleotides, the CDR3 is TGTGCCAGCAGCTACGGACTAGGCCAAGAGACCCAGTACTTC.

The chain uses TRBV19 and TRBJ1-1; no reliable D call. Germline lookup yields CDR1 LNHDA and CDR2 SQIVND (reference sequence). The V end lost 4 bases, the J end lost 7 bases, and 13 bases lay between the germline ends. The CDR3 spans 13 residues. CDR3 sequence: CASSTTAVVEAFF. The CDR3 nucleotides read TGTGCCAGTAGTACCACAGCGGTCGTTGAAGCTTTCTTT.

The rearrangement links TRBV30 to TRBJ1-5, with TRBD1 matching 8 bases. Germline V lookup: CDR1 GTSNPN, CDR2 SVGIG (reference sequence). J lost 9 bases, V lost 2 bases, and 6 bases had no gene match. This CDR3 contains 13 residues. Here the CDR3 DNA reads TGTGCCTGGAGTCGGACAGGGTCGGGGCCCCAGCATTTT. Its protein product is CAWSRTGSGPQHF.

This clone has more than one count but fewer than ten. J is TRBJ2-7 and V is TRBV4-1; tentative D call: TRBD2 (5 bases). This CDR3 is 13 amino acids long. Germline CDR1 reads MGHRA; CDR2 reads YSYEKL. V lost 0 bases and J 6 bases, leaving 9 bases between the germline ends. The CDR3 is CASSQDRGFEQYV. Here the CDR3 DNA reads TGCGCCAGCAGCCAAGATCGAGGGTTCGAGCAGTACGTC.

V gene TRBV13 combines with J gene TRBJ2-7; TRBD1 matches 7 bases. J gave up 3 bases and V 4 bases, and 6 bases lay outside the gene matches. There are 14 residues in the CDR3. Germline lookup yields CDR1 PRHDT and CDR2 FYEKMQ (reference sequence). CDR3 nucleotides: TGTGCCAGCAGCTCGAGACAGGGAATCTACGAGCAGTACTTC. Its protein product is CASSSRQGIYEQYF.

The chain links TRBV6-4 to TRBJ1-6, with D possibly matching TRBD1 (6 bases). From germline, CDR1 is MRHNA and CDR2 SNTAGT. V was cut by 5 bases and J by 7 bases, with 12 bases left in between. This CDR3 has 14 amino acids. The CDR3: CASSPTGPNSPLHF. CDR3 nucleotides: TGTGCCAGCAGTCCCACAGGGCCGAATTCACCCCTCCACTTT.

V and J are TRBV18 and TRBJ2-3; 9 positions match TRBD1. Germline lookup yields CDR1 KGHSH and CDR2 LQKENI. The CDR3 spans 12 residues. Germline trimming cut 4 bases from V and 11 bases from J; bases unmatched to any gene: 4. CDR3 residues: CASSRGQGEQYF. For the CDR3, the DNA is TGTGCCAGCTCACGGGGACAGGGCGAGCAGTATTTT.

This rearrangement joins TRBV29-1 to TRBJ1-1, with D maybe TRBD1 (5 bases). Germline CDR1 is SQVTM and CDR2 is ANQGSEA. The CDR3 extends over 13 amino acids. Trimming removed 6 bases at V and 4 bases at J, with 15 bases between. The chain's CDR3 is CSVKGRVGTEAFF. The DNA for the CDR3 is TGCAGCGTGAAGGGCAGGGTGGGCACTGAAGCTTTCTTT.

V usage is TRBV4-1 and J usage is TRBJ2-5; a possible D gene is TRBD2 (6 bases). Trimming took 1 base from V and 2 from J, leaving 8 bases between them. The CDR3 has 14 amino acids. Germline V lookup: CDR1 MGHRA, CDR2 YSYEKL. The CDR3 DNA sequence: TGCGCCAGCAGCCAAGGGGGAGGACAAGAGACCCAGTACTTC. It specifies CASSQGGGQETQYF.

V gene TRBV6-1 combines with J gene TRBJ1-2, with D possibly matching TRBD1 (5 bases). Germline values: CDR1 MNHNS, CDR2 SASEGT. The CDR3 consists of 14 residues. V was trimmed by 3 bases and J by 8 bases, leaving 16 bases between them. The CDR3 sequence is CASSEAGSPYGYTF. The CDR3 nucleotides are TGTGCCAGCAGTGAGGCAGGGTCCCCTTACGGCTACACCTTC.

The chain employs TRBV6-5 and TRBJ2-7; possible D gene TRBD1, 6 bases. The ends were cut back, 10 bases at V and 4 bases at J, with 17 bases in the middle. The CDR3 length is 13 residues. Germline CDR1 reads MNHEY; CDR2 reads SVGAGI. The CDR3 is CATSHGQPYEQYV. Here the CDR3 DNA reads TGTGCCACATCCCACGGACAGCCTTACGAGCAGTACGTC.

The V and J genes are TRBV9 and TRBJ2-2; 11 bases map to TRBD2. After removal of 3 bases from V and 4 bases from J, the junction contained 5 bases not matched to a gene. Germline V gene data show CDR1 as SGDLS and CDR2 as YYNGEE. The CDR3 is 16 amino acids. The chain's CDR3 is CASSETSGRITGELFF. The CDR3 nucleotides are TGTGCCAGCAGCGAAACTAGCGGGAGAATCACCGGGGAGCTGTTTTTT. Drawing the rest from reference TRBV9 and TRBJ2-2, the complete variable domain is DSGVTQTPKHLITATGQRVTLRCSPRSGDLSVYWYQQSLDQGLQFLIQYYNGEERAKGNILERFSAQQFPDLHSELNLSSLELGDSALYFCASSETSGRITGELFFGEGSRLTVL.

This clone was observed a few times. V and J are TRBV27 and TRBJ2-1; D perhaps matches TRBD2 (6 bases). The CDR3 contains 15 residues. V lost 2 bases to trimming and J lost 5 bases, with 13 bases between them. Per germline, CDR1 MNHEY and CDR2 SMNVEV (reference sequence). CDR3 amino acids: CASSLGGFLNNEQFF. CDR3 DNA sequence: TGTGCCAGCAGTTTAGGGGGGTTCCTCAACAATGAGCAGTTCTTC.